Listed here are 8 T cell receptor beta chains from one sample, sequenced in a study of blood T cell repertoires in COVID-19. Only in-frame clones appear in the TCRdb table, and some are missing; sequencing was by immunoSEQ multiplex PCR. The table has 470,000 or so clones, around 89% seen once. Source material: peripheral blood. All receptors come from a woman in her twenties or thirties with acute or convalescent COVID-19.

The J gene is TRBJ2-1, the V gene TRBV13; D is ambiguous. Trimming stripped 0 bases from V and 0 bases from J, with 6 bases between. The germline V gene has CDR1 PRHDT and CDR2 FYEKMQ (reference sequence). CDR3 length: 15 amino acids. The CDR3 DNA is TGTGCCAGCAGCTTAGGGAGAGGCTCCTACAATGAGCAGTTCTTC. Protein: CASSLGRGSYNEQFF.

The sample holds one count of this clone. Other DNA sequences in this specimen translate into the identical CDR3. The chain combines TRBV5-1 with TRBJ2-7; 13 nucleotides align to TRBD2. The CDR3 covers 15 residues. CDR1 is SGHRS, CDR2 YFSETQ, per germline. The V gene end was trimmed by 4 bases and the J gene end by 4 bases; junction bases not matched to a gene: 5. The CDR3 nucleotides are TGCGCCAGCAGCCTGACTAGCGGGGGGTCGTACGAGCAGTACTTC. Translated: CASSLTSGGSYEQYF.

V usage is TRBV27 and J usage is TRBJ2-1; 9 positions agree with TRBD2. V shed 0 bases and J 9 bases; nucleotides not matched to a gene: 9. The germline CDR1 and CDR2 sequences are MNHEY and SMNVEV (reference sequence). The length of the CDR3 is 16 residues. The CDR3 reads CASSLSWRGGIVEQFF. DNA of the CDR3: TGTGCCAGCAGTTTATCGTGGCGGGGGGGCATAGTTGAGCAGTTCTTC.

This clone appeared a few times. This chain connects TRBV5-1 to TRBJ1-1; 8 positions agree with TRBD1. CDR3 length: 14 residues. Trimming removed 3 bases from V and 1 base from J; junction bases left unmatched: 2. Germline V gene data show CDR1 as SGHRS and CDR2 as YFSETQ. Here the CDR3 DNA reads TGCGCCAGCAGCTCAACAGGGGGGAACACTGAAGCTTTCTTT. It translates to CASSSTGGNTEAFF. Complete variable domain (other parts from reference TRBV5-1 and TRBJ1-1): KAGVTQTPRYLIKTRGQQVTLSCSPISGHRSVSWYQQTPGQGLQFLFEYFSETQRNKGNFPGRFSGRQFSNSRSEMNVSTLELGDSALYLCASSSTGGNTEAFFGQGTRLTVV.

The rearrangement uses TRBV5-6 and TRBJ2-7; perhaps TRBD2 as D (6 bases). The CDR3 consists of 15 residues. Germline V gene sequence: CDR1 SGHDT, CDR2 YYEEEE. V gave up 5 bases and J gave up 2 bases, with 17 bases separating them. This CDR3 is CASRLPGTQTYEQYF. CDR3 DNA: TGTGCCAGCAGGTTGCCCGGGACTCAGACCTACGAGCAGTACTTC.

This clone was found once. J is TRBJ1-2 and V is TRBV12-3 or TRBV12-4, with a tentative D call TRBD1 (5 bases). Trimming removed 1 base from V and 3 bases from J, with 6 bases in between. This CDR3 is built from 13 residues. Written as DNA, the CDR3 is TGTGCCAGCAGTTTAGGGGGGGACTATGGCTACACCTTC. This gives the protein CASSLGGDYGYTF.

The chain employs TRBV6-5 and TRBJ2-3; no clear D gene. The V end lost 5 bases, the J end lost 2 bases, and 8 bases lay between the germline ends. The germline V gene encodes CDR1 MNHEY and CDR2 SVGAGI. The CDR3 totals 13 residues. The CDR3 DNA is TGTGCCAGCAGTAGAACTACCACAGATACGCAGTATTTT. Translation gives CASSRTTTDTQYF.

The V gene is TRBV20-1, the J gene TRBJ1-2, with TRBD1 identical over 9 bases. CDR1 and CDR2 (germline): DFQATT, SNEGSKA (reference sequence). The CDR3 has 14 residues. Germline trimming cut 3 bases from V and 5 bases from J; bases unmatched to any gene: 7. The CDR3 protein is CSASTGGAPYGYTF. The CDR3 DNA sequence: TGCAGTGCTAGTACAGGGGGCGCCCCATATGGCTACACCTTC.